This T cell receptor (beta chain) was found in a study of CD8 T cells in ankylosing spondylitis. Whole-study findings and limits: The study looked at matched synovial fluid samples from ankylosing spondylitis patients. Disease-linked clones were reported to be significantly enriched there. Blood from ankylosing spondylitis patients appeared to carry a characteristic roughly eight-variant TCR beta motif.

Library preparation for TCR beta used quantitative 5'-RACE with molecular barcodes. TCRdb re-called the 5' RACE reads through MiXCR, storing one row per CDR3 protein. The data contain around 770,000 distinct CDR3 sequences, 12% of them singletons. Germline CDR1 is ENHRY and CDR2 is SYGVKD. This CDR3 comprises 17 residues. The V end lost 2 bases, the J end lost 7 bases, and 20 bases lay between the germline ends. Points on this clonotype: Its cognate antigen is unknown.

Source material: blood, either unsorted or a sorted T cell fraction (not recorded which). This receptor was taken from a male donor with ankylosing spondylitis. The V gene is TRBV10-3, the J gene TRBJ1-4; D is unclear. DNA for the CDR3: TGTGCCATCAGTGAGCCCGGAGGGAAACAAGGGAGTGAAAAACTGTTTTTT. Its translation: CAISEPGGKQGSEKLFF.